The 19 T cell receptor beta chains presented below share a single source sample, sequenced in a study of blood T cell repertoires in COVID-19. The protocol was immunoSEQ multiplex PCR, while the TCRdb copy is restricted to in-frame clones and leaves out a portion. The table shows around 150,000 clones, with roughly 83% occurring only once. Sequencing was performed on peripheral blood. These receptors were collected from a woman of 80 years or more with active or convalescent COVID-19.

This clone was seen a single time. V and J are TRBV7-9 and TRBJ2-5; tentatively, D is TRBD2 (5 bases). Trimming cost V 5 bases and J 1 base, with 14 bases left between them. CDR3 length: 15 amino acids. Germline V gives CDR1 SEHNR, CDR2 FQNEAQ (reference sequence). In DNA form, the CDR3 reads TGTGCCAGCAGCCCCCGGGAAGGGCCCCAAGAGACCCAGTACTTC. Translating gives CASSPREGPQETQYF.

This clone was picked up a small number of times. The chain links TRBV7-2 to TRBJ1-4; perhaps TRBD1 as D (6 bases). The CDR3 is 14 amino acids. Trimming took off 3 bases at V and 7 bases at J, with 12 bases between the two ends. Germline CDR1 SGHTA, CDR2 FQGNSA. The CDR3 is CASSFGRGTEKLFF. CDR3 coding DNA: TGTGCCAGCAGCTTTGGCAGGGGCACTGAAAAACTGTTTTTT.

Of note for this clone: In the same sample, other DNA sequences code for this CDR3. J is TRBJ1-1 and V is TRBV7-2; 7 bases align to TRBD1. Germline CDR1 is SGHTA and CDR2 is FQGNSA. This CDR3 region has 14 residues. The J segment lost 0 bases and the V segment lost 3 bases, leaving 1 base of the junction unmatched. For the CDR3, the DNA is TGTGCCAGCAGCTTGACAGGGTTGAACACTGAAGCTTTCTTT. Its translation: CASSLTGLNTEAFF.

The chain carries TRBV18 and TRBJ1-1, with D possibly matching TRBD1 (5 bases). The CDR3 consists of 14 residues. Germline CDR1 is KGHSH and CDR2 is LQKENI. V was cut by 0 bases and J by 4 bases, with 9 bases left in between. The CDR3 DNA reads TGTGCCAGCTCACCACCGAAGGGGATCACTGAAGCTTTCTTT. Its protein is CASSPPKGITEAFF.

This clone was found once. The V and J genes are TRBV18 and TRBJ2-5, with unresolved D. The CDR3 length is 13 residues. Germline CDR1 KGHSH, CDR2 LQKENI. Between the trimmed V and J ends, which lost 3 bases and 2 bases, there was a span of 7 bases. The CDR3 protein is CASSPSGQETQYF. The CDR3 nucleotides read TGTGCCAGCTCACCCTCCGGGCAAGAGACCCAGTACTTC.

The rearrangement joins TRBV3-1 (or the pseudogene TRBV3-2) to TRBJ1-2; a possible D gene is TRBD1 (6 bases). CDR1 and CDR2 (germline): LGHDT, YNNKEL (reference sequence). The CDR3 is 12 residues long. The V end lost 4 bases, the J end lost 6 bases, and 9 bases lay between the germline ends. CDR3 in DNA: TGTGCCAGCAGCCGGACAGTGGATGGCTACACCTTC. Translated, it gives CASSRTVDGYTF.

CDR3 protein: CASSVSSSHNEQFF. The CDR3 region has the DNA TGTGCCAGCAGTGTTTCTAGCAGCCACAATGAGCAGTTCTTC. The chain links TRBV25-1 to TRBJ2-1; D possibly corresponds to TRBD2 (5 bases). Germline CDR1 and CDR2: MGHDK and SYGVNS. The V gene lost 4 bases and the J gene lost 5 bases, with 12 bases spanning the gap. This CDR3 region has 14 residues.

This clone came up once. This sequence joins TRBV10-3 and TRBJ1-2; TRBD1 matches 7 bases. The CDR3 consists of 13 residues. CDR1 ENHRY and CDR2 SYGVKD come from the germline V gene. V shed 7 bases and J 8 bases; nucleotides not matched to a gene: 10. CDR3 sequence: CAITLTGEGGYTF. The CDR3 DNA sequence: TGTGCCATCACTCTCACAGGGGAAGGGGGCTACACCTTC.

The CDR3 loop is CASSIGARGSSGANVLTF. CDR3 in DNA: TGTGCCAGTAGTATAGGGGCCAGGGGAAGCTCTGGGGCCAACGTCCTGACTTTC. The V gene is TRBV19, the J gene TRBJ2-6; D may be TRBD1 (6 bases). This CDR3 has 18 residues. CDR1 is LNHDA, CDR2 SQIVND, per germline (reference sequence). V was cut by 1 base and J by 0 bases, with 13 bases left in between.

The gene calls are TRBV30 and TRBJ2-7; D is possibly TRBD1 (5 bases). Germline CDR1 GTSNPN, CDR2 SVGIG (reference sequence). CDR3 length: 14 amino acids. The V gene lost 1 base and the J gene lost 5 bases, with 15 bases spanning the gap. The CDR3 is CAWSAINGHHEQYF. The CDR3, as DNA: TGTGCCTGGAGTGCCATAAACGGACACCACGAGCAGTACTTC.

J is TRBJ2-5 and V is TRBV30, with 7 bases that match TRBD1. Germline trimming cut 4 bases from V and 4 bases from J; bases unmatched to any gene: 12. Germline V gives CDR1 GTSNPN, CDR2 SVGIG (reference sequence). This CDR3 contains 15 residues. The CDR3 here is CAWTRDSQVGETQYF. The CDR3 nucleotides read TGTGCCTGGACTAGGGACAGCCAGGTCGGAGAGACCCAGTACTTC.

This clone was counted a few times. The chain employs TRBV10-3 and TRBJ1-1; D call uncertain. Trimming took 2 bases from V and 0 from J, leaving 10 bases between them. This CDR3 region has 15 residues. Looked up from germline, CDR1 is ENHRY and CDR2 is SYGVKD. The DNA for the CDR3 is TGTGCCATCAGTGAGAGAGGGCAGTTGAACACTGAAGCTTTCTTT. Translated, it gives CAISERGQLNTEAFF.

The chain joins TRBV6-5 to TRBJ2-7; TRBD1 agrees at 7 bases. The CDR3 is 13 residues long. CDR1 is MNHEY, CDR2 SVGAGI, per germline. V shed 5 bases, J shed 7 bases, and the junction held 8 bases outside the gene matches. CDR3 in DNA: TGTGCCAGCAGTATAAGACAGGGTCTAGAGCAGTACTTC. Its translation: CASSIRQGLEQYF.

The CDR3 region is CASSLQGPTLLGTEAFF. The DNA of the CDR3 is TGTGCCAGCAGTCTACAGGGACCCACCCTTTTGGGCACTGAAGCTTTCTTT. The chain carries TRBV6-2 or TRBV6-3 and TRBJ1-1; possible D gene TRBD1, 6 bases. This CDR3 region has 17 residues. V shed 5 bases and J shed 4 bases, with 23 bases lying between them. The germline V gene has CDR1 MNHEY and CDR2 SVGEGT.

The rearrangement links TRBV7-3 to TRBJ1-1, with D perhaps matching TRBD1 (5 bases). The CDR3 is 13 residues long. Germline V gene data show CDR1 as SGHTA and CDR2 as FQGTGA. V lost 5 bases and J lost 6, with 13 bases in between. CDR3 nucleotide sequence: TGTGCCAGCAGCCCGCAGGGACTCGCTGAAGCTTTCTTT. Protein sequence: CASSPQGLAEAFF.

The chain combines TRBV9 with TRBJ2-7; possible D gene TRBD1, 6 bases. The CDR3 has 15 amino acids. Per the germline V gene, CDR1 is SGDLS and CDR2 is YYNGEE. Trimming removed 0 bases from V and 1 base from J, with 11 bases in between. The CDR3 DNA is TGTGCCAGCAGCGTAGATACAGGGAGATCCTACGAGCAGTACTTC. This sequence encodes CASSVDTGRSYEQYF. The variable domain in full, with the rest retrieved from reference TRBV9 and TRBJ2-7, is DSGVTQTPKHLITATGQRVTLRCSPRSGDLSVYWYQQSLDQGLQFLIQYYNGEERAKGNILERFSAQQFPDLHSELNLSSLELGDSALYFCASSVDTGRSYEQYFGPGTRLTVT.

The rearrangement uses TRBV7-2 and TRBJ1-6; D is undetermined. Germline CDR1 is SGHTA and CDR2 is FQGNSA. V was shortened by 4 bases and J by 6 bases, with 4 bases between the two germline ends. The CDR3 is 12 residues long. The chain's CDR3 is CASSSVNSPLHF. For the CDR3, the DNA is TGTGCCAGCAGCTCAGTTAATTCACCCCTCCACTTT.

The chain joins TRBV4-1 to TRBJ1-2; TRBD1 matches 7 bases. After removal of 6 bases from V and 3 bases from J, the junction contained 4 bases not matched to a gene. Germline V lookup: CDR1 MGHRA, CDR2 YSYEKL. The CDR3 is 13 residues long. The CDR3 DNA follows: TGCGCCAGCAGGACAGGGAAGGACTATGGCTACACCTTC. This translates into CASRTGKDYGYTF.

CDR3 loop: CSGTGAGGNLNTEAFF. The CDR3 DNA sequence: TGCAGCGGGACCGGGGCAGGGGGAAACCTGAACACTGAAGCTTTCTTT. V gene TRBV29-1 combines with J gene TRBJ1-1; 7 nucleotides agree with TRBD1. Germline V gene data show CDR1 as SQVTM and CDR2 as ANQGSEA. The J segment lost 0 bases and the V segment lost 7 bases, leaving 14 bases of the junction unmatched. The CDR3 totals 16 residues.